The source of this TCR beta chain is a study of T cell repertoires in cytomegalovirus infection. About the research overall: Public signatures in TCR beta pointed to CMV infection and matching HLA type.

This clonotype has a handful of counts. Its antigen is not identified. In TCRdb, the reads were re-called with MiXCR into one record per CDR3 protein. This table has roughly 300,000 distinct CDR3 sequences, over 20% appearing once. The V end was cut by 6 bases, the J end by 5 bases, with 13 bases between. Germline values: CDR1 SEHNR, CDR2 FQNEAQ (reference sequence). The CDR3 length is 13 residues. Study results and limitations: Carriers of CMV plus the relevant HLA were identified by cumulative public TCR beta family frequency. What dominated the ex vivo response were HLA-C-restricted CMV-specific TCR beta clonotypes.

The sequencing sample was made of PBMCs. The rearrangement joins TRBV7-9 to TRBJ2-5; D is perhaps TRBD2 (5 bases). The receptor comes from a human donor in good health (CMV status not recorded). Some clones in this sample may be carry-over from other donors' samples. The CDR3 nucleotides read TGTGCCAGCAGTTTTACGTCGGGGGAGACCCAGTACTTC. This codes for CASSFTSGETQYF.